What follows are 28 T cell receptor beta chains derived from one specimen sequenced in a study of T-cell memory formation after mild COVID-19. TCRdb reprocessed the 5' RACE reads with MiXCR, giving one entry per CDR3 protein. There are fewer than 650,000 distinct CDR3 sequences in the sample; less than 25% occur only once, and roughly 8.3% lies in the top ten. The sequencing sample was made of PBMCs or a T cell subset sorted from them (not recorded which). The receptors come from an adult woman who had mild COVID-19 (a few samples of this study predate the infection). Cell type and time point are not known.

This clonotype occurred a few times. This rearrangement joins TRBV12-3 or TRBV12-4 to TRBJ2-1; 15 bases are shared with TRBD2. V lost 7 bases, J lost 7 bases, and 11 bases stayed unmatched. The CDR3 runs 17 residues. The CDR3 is CASTQGLAGGRENEQFF. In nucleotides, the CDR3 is TGTGCCAGCACCCAGGGACTAGCGGGAGGAAGGGAAAATGAGCAGTTCTTC.

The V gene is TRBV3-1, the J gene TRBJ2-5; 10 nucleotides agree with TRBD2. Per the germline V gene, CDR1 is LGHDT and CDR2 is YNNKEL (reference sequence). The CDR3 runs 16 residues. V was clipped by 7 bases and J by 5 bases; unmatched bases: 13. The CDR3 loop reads CASKKRGGLSGETQYF. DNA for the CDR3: TGTGCCAGCAAGAAGCGGGGGGGACTTAGCGGGGAGACCCAGTACTTC.

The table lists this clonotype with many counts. CDR3 residues: CASSEETGGPGELFF. The CDR3 DNA sequence: TGTGCCAGCAGTGAGGAGACAGGGGGCCCCGGGGAGCTGTTTTTT. J is TRBJ2-2 and V is TRBV6-1; TRBD1 aligns across 10 bases. The CDR3 loop spans 15 amino acids. CDR1 is MNHNS and CDR2 is SASEGT in the germline V gene. Germline trimming cut 3 bases from V and 6 bases from J; bases unmatched to any gene: 4.

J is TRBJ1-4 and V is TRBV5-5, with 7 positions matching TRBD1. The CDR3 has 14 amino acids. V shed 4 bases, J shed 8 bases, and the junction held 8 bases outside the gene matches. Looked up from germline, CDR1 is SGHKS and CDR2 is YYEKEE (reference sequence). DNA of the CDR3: TGTGCCAGCAGCACCGGACAGGTTGGGGAAAAACTGTTTTTT. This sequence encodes CASSTGQVGEKLFF.

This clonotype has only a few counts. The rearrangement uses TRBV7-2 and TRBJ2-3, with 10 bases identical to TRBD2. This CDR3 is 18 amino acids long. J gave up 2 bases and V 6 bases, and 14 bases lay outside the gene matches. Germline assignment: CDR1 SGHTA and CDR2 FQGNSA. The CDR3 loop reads CASRQKRVLAGDTDTQYF. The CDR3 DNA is TGTGCCAGCAGACAAAAGAGGGTCCTAGCGGGGGACACAGATACGCAGTATTTT.

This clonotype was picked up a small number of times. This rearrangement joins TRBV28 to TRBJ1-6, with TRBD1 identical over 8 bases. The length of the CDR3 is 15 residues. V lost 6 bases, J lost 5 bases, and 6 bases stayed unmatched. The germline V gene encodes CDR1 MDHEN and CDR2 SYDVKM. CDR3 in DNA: TGTGCCAGCAGCCCAGTGGACAGGGATAATTCACCCCTCCACTTT. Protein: CASSPVDRDNSPLHF.

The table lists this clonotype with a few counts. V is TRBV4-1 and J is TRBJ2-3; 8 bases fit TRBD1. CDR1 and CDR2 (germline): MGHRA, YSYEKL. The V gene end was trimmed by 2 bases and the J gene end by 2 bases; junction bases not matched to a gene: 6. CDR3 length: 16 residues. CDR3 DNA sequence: TGCGCCAGCAGCCAATACCCGACAGGGGCCACAGATACGCAGTATTTT. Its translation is CASSQYPTGATDTQYF.

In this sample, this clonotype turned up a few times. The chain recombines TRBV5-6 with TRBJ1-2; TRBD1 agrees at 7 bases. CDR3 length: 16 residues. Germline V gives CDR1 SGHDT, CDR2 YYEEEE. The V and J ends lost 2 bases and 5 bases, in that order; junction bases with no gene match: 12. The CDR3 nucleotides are TGTGCCAGCAGCTTTTTCGGAACGGGGACAGTTTATGGCTACACCTTC. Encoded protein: CASSFFGTGTVYGYTF.

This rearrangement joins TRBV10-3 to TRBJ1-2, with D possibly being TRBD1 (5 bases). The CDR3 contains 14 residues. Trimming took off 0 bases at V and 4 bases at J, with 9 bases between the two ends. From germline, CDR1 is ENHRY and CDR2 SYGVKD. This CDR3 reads CAISESTEGYGYTF. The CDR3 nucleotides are TGTGCCATCAGTGAGTCGACAGAAGGCTATGGCTACACCTTC.

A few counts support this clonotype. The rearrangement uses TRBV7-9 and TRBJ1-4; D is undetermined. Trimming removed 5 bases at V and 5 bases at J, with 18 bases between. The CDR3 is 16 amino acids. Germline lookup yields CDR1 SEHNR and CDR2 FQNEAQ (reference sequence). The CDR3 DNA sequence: TGTGCCAGCAGCGCCTTAGAAGCATCAAGGAATGAAAAACTGTTTTTT. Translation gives CASSALEASRNEKLFF.

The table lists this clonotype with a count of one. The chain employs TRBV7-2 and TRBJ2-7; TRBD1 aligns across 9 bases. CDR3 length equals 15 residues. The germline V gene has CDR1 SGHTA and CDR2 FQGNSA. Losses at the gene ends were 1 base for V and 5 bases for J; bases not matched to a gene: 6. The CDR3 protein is CASSLVITGGDEQYF. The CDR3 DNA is TGTGCCAGCAGCTTAGTAATTACAGGGGGCGACGAGCAGTACTTC.

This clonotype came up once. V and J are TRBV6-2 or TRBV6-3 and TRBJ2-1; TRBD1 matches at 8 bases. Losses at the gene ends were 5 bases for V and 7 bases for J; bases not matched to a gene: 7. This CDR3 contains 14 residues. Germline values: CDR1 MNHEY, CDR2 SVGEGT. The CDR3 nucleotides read TGTGCCAGCAGTCCAGGGACAGGCTGGAATGAGCAGTTCTTC. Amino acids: CASSPGTGWNEQFF.

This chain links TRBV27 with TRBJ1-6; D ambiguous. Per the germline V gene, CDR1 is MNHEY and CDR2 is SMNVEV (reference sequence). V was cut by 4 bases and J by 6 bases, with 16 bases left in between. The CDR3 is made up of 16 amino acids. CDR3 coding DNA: TGTGCCAGCAGTTCTTTTATGAGGGAGATTAATTCACCCCTCCACTTT. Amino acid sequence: CASSSFMREINSPLHF.

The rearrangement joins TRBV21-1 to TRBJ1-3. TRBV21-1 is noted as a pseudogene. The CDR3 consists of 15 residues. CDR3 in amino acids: CASSPHLGSGNTIYF. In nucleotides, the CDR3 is TGTGCCAGCAGCCCCCACCTCGGCTCTGGAAACACCATATATTTT.

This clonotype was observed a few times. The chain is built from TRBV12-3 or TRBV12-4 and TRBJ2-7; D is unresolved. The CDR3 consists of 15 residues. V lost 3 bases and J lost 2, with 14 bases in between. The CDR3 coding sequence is TGTGCCAGCAGTTTGACTCGAGACTTAACCTACGAGCAGTACTTC. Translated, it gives CASSLTRDLTYEQYF.

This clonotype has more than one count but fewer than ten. The CDR3 sequence: CAWSAGVNTEAFF. The CDR3 DNA reads as TGTGCCTGGAGTGCAGGGGTGAACACTGAAGCTTTCTTT. The J gene is TRBJ1-1, the V gene TRBV30; perhaps TRBD1 as D (6 bases). The germline CDR1 and CDR2 sequences are GTSNPN and SVGIG (reference sequence). This CDR3 has 13 residues. V was trimmed by 1 base and J by 0 bases, leaving 6 bases between them.

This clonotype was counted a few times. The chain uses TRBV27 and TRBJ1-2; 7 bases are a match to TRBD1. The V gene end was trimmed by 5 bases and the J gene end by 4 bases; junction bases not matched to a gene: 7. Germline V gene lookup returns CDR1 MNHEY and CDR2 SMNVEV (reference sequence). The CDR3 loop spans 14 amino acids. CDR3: CASSPTGMIYGYTF. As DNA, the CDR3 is TGTGCCAGCAGTCCGACAGGGATGATCTATGGCTACACCTTC.

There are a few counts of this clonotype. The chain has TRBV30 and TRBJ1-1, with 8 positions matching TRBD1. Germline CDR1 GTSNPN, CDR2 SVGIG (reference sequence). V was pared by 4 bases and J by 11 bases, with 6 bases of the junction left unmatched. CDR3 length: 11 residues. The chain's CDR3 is CAWTRDRWAFF. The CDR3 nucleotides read TGTGCCTGGACCAGGGACAGGTGGGCTTTCTTT.

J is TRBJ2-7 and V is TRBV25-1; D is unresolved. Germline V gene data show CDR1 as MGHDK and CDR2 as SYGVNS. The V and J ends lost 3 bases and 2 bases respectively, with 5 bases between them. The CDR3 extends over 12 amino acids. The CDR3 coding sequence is TGTGCCAGCAGTGACAGCCCCTACGAGCAGTACTTC. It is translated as CASSDSPYEQYF.

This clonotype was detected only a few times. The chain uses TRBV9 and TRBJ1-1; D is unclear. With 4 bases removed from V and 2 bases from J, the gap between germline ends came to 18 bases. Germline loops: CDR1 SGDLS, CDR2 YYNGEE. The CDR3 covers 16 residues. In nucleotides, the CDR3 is TGTGCCAGCAGCCAAGACCCGGACGGGTTCAACACTGAAGCTTTCTTT. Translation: CASSQDPDGFNTEAFF.

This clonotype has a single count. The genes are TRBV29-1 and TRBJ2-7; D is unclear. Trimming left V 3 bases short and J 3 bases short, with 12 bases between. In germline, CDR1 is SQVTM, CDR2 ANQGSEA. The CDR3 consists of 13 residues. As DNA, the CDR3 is TGCAGCGTTGAGCGAGAATCGGGCTACGAGCAGTACTTC. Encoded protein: CSVERESGYEQYF.

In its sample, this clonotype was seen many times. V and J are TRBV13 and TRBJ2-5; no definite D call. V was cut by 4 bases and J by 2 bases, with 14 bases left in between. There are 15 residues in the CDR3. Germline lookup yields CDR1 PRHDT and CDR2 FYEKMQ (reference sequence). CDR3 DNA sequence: TGTGCCAGCAGCTCCCCTCTCGGCAGTCAAGAGACCCAGTACTTC. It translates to CASSSPLGSQETQYF. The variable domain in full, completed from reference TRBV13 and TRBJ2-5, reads AAGVIQSPRHLIKEKRETATLKCYPIPRHDTVYWYQQGPGQDPQFLISFYEKMQSDKGSIPDRFSAQQFSDYHSELNMSSLELGDSALYFCASSSPLGSQETQYFGPGTRLLVL.

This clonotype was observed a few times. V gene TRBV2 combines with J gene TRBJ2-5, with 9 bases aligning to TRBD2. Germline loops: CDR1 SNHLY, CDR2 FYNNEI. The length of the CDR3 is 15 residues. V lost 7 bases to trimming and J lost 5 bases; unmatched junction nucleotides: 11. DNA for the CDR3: TGTGCCAGCACCCCCTCCGCGGGGGGGCTGGAGACCCAGTACTTC. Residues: CASTPSAGGLETQYF. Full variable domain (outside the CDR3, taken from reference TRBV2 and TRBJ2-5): EPEVTQTPSHQVTQMGQEVILRCVPISNHLYFYWYRQILGQKVEFLVSFYNNEISEKSEIFDDQFSVERPDGSNFTLKIRSTKLEDSAMYFCASTPSAGGLETQYFGPGTRLLVL.

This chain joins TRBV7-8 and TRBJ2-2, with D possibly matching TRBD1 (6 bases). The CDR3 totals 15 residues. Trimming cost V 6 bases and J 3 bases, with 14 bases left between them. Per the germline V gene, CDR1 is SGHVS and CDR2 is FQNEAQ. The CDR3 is CASSYNRVDTGELFF. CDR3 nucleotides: TGTGCCAGCAGTTATAACAGGGTAGACACCGGGGAGCTGTTTTTT. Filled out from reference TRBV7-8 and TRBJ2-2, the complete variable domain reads GAGVSQSPRYKVAKRGQDVALRCDPISGHVSLFWYQQALGQGPEFLTYFQNEAQLDKSGLPSDRFFAERPEGSVSTLKIQRTQQEDSAVYLCASSYNRVDTGELFFGEGSRLTVL.

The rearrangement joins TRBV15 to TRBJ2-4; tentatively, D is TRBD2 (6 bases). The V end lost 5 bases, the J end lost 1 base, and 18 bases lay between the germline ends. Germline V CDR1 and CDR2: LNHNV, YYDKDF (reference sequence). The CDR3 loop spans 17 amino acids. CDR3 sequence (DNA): TGTGCCACCAGCGCCCGCGGCGGGGAAAAGGCCAAAAACATTCAGTACTTC. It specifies CATSARGGEKAKNIQYF.

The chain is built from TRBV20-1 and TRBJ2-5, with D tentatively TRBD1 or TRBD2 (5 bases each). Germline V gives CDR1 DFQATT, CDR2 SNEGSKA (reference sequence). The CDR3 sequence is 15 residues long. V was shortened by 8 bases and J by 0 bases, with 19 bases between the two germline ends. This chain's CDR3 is CSKTSGTSNQETQYF. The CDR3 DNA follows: TGCAGTAAGACCTCAGGGACCTCGAACCAAGAGACCCAGTACTTC.

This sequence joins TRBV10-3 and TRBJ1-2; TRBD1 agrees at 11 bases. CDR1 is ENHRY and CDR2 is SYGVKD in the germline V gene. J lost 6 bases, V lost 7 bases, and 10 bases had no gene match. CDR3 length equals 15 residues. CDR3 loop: CAINLGQGAGHGYTF. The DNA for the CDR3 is TGTGCCATCAACCTAGGACAGGGGGCTGGCCATGGCTACACCTTC.

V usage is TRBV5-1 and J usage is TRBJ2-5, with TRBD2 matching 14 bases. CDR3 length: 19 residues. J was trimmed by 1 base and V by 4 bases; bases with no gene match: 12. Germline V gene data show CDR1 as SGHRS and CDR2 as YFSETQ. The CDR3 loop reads CASSPRTSGGFGFQETQYF. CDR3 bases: TGCGCCAGCAGCCCTAGGACTAGCGGGGGGTTCGGTTTCCAAGAGACCCAGTACTTC.